This T cell receptor (beta chain) was observed in a study of blood T cell repertoires in COVID-19. On the study more broadly: The analysed material was cDNA or gDNA that came from T cells, B-cell-depleted T cells, or PBMCs.

The CDR3 spans 16 residues. V was pared by 5 bases and J by 1 base, with 6 bases of the junction left unmatched. Germline CDR1 SEHNR, CDR2 FQNEAQ (reference sequence). In the source study's methods: Using reference gene primer amplification, nucleated cell counts were estimated. Repertoires were generated with immunoSEQ multiplex PCR, while TCRdb's copy carries only in-frame clones and drops some. The V and J calls and clone size are taken from that table; D and trimming were inferred from the DNA. This table has 220,000 or so clones, approximately 84% appearing once. This sequence was found in a woman aged 25 to 45 who had recovered from COVID-19. This sequence joins TRBV7-9 and TRBJ1-5; TRBD1 agrees at 9 bases. Sequenced: peripheral blood. The chain's CDR3 is CASSPGTGLSNQPQHF. The CDR3 nucleotides are TGTGCCAGCAGCCCTGGGACAGGGCTAAGCAATCAGCCCCAGCATTTT.